This entry is about one TCR beta chain. The data stem from a study of CD8 T cells in Susac syndrome. Per germline, CDR1 SGHRS and CDR2 YFSETQ. There are 14 residues in the CDR3. Trimming left V 3 bases short and J 1 base short, with 10 bases between. Roughly 0.45 to 1 ug RNA was reverse transcribed with random hexamers. The authors amplified TCR beta CDR3 across 54 Vbeta and 13 Jbeta using immunoSEQ multiplex PCR. MiXCR was run by TCRdb on the immunoSEQ multiplex PCR reads, yielding one entry per CDR3 protein. Altogether approximately 150,000 distinct CDR3 sequences are present, about 94% being singletons, with the ten largest covering around 0.09%. TCR beta sequencing covered blood CD8+ and CD4+ T cells. The patients who served as multiple sclerosis controls were treatment-naive and had stable or active relapsing-remitting disease that fulfilled the revised McDonald criteria. Negative isolation was applied to CD8+ and CD4+ T cells, and FACS enrichment was applied to TEMRA cells.

The sample was CD4+ T cells from PBMCs. The rearrangement links TRBV5-1 to TRBJ1-1, with D possibly TRBD1 on 6 matching bases. The origin of this receptor is a human donor with multiple sclerosis. CDR3 in DNA: TGCGCCAGCAGCTCGGAGGGGGGGAACACTGAAGCTTTCTTT. Its translation is CASSSEGGNTEAFF.